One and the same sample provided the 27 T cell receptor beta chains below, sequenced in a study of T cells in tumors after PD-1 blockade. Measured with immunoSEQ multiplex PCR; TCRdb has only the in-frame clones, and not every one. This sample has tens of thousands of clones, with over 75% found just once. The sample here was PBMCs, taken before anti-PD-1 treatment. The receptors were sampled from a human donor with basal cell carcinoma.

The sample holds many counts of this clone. The CDR3 sequence: CASSPETVDGYTF. The CDR3 nucleotides are TGTGCCAGCTCACCAGAGACGGTAGATGGCTACACCTTC. This chain connects TRBV18 to TRBJ1-2, with no clear D. This CDR3 is built from 13 residues. Deletions cut 2 bases from V and 6 bases from J, with 10 bases between. Looked up from germline, CDR1 is KGHSH and CDR2 is LQKENI.

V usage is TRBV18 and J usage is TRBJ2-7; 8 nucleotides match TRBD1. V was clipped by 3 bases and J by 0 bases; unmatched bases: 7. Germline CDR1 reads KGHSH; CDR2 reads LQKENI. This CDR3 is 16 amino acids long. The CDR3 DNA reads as TGTGCCAGCTCACCCGGGACAGGTGCACTCTCCTACGAGCAGTACTTC. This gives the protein CASSPGTGALSYEQYF. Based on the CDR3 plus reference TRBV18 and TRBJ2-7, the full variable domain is NAGVMQNPRHLVRRRGQEARLRCSPMKGHSHVYWYRQLPEEGLKFMVYLQKENIIDESGMPKERFSAEFPKEGPSILRIQQVVRGDSAAYFCASSPGTGALSYEQYFGPGTRLTVT.

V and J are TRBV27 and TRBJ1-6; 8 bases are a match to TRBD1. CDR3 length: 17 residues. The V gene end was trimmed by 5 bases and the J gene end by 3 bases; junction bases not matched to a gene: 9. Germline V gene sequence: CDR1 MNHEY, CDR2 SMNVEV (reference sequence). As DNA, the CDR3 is TGTGCCAGCAGTGGGGGGGACAGGAGCATCTATAATTCACCCCTCCACTTT. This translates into CASSGGDRSIYNSPLHF.

DNA for the CDR3: TGTGCCAGCAGCGCTAGCGCCGTGGAGACCCAGTACTTC. This gives the protein CASSASAVETQYF. The chain links TRBV7-3 to TRBJ2-5, with D maybe TRBD2 (6 bases). Germline loops: CDR1 SGHTA, CDR2 FQGTGA. The CDR3 runs to 13 residues. Trimming stripped 5 bases from V and 5 bases from J, with 12 bases between.

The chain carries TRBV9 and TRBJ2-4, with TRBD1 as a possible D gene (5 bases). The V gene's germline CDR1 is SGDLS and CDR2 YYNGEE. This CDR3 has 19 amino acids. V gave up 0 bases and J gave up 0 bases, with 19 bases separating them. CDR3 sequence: CASSVDPGSTQLAKNIQYF. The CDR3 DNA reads TGTGCCAGCAGCGTAGATCCAGGGTCGACTCAACTAGCCAAAAACATTCAGTACTTC.

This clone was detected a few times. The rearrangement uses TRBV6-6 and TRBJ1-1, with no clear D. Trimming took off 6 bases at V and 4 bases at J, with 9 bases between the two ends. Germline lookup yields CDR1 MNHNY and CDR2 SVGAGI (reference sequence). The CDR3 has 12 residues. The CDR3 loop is CASRIESTEAFF. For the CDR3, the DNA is TGTGCCAGCAGAATCGAGAGCACTGAAGCTTTCTTT.

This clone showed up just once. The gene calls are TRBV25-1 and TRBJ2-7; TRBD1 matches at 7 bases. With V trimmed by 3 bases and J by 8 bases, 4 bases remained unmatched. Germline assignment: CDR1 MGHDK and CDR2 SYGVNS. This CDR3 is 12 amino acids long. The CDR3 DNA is TGTGCCAGCAGTGAGGGGGACAGCAAGCAGTACTTC. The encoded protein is CASSEGDSKQYF.

The CDR3 here is CASSEQWNTGELFF. DNA of the CDR3: TGTGCCAGCAGCGAACAGTGGAACACCGGGGAGCTGTTTTTT. The gene calls are TRBV9 and TRBJ2-2; D is unclear. This CDR3 contains 14 residues. The V gene lost 3 bases and the J gene lost 1 base, with 7 bases spanning the gap. Germline CDR1 SGDLS, CDR2 YYNGEE.

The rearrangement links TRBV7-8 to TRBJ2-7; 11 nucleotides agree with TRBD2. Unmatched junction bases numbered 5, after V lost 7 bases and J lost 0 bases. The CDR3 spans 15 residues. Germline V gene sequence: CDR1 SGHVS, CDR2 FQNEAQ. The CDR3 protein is CASTVTSGSSYEQYF. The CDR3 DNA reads TGTGCCAGCACCGTCACTAGCGGGAGCTCCTACGAGCAGTACTTC.

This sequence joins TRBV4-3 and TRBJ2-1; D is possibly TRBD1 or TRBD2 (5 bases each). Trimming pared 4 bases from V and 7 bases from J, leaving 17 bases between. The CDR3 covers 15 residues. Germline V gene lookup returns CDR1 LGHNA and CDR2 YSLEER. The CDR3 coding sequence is TGCGCCAGCAGCCCCGCCGGGGCGCCCGGGAATGAGCAGTTCTTC. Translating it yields CASSPAGAPGNEQFF.

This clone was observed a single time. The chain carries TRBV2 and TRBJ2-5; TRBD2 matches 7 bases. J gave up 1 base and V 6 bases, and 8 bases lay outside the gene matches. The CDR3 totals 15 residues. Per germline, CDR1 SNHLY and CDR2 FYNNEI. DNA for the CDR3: TGTGCCAGCAGGAAATCTCTAGCGGCCCAAGAGACCCAGTACTTC. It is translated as CASRKSLAAQETQYF.

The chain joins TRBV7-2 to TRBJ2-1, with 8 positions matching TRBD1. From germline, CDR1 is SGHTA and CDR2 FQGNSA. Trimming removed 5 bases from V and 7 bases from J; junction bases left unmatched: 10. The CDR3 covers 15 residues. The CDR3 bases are TGTGCCAGCAGCCCCCGGTACAGGGGGACAAATGAGCAGTTCTTC. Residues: CASSPRYRGTNEQFF.

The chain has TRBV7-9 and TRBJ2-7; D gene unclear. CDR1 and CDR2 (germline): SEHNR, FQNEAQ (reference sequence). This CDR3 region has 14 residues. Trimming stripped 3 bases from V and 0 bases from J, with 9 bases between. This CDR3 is CASSFTGNSYEQYF. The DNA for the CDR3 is TGTGCCAGCAGCTTTACGGGCAACTCCTACGAGCAGTACTTC.

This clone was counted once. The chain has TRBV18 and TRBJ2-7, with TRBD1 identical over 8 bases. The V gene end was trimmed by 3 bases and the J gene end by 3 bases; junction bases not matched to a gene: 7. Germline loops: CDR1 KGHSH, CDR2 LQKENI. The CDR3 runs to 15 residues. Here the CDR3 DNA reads TGTGCCAGCTCACCCATGGCACAGGGGGGCTACGAGCAGTACTTC. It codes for CASSPMAQGGYEQYF.

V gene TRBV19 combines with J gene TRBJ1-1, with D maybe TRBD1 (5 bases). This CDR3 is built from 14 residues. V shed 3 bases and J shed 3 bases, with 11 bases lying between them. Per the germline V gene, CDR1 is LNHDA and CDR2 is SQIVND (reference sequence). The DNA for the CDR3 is TGTGCCAGTAGTATCCCAGGGTATGACACTGAAGCTTTCTTT. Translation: CASSIPGYDTEAFF. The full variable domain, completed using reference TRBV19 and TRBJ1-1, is DGGITQSPKYLFRKEGQNVTLSCEQNLNHDAMYWYRQDPGQGLRLIYYSQIVNDFQKGDIAEGYSVSREKKESFPLTVTSAQKNPTAFYLCASSIPGYDTEAFFGQGTRLTVV.

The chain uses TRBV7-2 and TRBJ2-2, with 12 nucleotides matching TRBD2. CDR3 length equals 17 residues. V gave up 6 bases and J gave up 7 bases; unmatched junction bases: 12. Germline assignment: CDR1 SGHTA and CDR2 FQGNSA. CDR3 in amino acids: CASSLSGLAGRSGELFF. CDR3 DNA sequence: TGTGCCAGCAGTTTATCGGGACTAGCGGGTCGTAGCGGGGAGCTGTTTTTT.

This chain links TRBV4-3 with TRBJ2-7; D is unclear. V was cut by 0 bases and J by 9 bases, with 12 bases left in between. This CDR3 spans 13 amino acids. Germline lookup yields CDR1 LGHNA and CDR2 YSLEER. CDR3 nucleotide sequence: TGCGCCAGCAGCCAAGATTTGGGGATCGGGCAGTACTTC. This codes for CASSQDLGIGQYF.

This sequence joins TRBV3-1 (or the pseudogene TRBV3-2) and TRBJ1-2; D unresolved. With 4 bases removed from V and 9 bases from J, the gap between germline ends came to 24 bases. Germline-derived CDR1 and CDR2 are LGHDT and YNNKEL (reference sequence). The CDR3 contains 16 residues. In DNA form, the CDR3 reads TGTGCCAGCAGCCTCGTCAAAAGGATGGGATCTTTGAGCTACACCTTC. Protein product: CASSLVKRMGSLSYTF.

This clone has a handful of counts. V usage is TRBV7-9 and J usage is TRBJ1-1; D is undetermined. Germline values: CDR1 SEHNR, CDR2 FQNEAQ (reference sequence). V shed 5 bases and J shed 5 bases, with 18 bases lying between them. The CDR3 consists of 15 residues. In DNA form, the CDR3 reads TGTGCCAGCAGCCCTATTATGGGAGGAAGGACTGAAGCTTTCTTT. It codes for CASSPIMGGRTEAFF.

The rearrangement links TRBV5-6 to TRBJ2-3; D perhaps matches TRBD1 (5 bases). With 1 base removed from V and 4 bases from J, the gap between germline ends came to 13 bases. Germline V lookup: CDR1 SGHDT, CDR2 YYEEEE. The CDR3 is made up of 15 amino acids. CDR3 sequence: CASSLRQGVADTQYF. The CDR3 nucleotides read TGTGCCAGCAGCTTGAGGCAGGGTGTAGCAGATACGCAGTATTTT.

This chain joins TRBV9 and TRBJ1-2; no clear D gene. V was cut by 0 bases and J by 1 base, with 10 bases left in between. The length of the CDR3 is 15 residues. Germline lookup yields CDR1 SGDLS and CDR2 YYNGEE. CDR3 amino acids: CASSVAPYGNYGYTF. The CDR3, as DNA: TGTGCCAGCAGCGTAGCCCCCTACGGTAACTATGGCTACACCTTC.

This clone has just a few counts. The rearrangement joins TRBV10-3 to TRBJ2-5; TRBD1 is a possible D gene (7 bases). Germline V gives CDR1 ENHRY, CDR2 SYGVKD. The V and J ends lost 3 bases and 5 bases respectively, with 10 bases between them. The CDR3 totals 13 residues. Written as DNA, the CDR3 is TGTGCCATCAGTGACAGGGGGGTGGAGACCCAGTACTTC. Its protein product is CAISDRGVETQYF.

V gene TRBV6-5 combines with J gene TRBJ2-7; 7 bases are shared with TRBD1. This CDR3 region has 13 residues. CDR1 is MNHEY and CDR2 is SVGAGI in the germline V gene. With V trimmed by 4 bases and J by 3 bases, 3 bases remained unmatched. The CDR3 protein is CASSLTGIYEQYF. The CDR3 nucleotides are TGTGCCAGCAGTTTGACAGGGATCTACGAGCAGTACTTC.

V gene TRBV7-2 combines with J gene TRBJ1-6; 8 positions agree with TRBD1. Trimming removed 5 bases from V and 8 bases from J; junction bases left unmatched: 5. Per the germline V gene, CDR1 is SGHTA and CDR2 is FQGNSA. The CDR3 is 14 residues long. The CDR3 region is CASSDRGRDSPLHF. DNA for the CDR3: TGTGCCAGCAGCGACAGGGGACGGGATTCACCCCTCCACTTT.

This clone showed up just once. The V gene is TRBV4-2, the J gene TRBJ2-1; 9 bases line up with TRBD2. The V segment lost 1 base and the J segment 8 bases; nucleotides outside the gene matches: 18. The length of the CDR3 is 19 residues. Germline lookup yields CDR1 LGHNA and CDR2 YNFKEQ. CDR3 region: CASSQVEVFRAGGFDEQFF. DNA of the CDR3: TGTGCCAGCAGCCAAGTTGAGGTTTTTCGAGCGGGAGGATTCGATGAGCAGTTCTTC.

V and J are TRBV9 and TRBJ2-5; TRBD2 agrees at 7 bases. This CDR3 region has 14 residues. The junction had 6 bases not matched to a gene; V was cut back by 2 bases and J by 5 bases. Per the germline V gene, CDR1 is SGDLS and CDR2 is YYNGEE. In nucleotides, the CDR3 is TGTGCCAGCAGCGTTAGCGGGTCCGGGGAGACCCAGTACTTC. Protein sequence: CASSVSGSGETQYF.

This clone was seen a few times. The CDR3 DNA reads as TGTGCCAGCAGTTTACGGACAGCGATCACCAATACGCAGTATTTT. It codes for CASSLRTAITNTQYF. The chain is built from TRBV27 and TRBJ2-3, with D possibly matching TRBD1 (6 bases). Deletions cut 2 bases from V and 7 bases from J, with 16 bases between. CDR3 size: 15 residues. The V gene's germline CDR1 is MNHEY and CDR2 SMNVEV (reference sequence).